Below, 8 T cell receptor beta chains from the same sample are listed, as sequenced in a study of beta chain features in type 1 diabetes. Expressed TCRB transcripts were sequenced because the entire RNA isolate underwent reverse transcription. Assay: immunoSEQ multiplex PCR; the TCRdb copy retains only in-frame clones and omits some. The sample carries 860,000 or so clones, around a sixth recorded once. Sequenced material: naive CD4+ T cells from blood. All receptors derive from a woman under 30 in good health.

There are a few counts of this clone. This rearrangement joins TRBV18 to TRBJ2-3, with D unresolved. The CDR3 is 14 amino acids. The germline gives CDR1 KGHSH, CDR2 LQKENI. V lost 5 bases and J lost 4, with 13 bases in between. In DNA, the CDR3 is TGTGCCAGCTCAGAAGACTCTGGCTCAGATACGCAGTATTTT. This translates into CASSEDSGSDTQYF.

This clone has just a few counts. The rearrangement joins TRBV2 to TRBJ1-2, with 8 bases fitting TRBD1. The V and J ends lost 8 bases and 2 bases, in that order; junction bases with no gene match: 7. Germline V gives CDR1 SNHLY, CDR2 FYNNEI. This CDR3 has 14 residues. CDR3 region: CASDRDRSNYGYTF. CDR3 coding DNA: TGTGCCAGCGACCGGGACAGGTCCAACTATGGCTACACCTTC.

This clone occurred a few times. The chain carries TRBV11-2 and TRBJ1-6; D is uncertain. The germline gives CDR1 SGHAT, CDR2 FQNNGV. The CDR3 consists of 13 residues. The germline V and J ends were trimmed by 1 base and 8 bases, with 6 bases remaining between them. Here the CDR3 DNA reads TGTGCCAGCAGCTTAGTGAGGGATTCACCCCTCCACTTT. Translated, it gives CASSLVRDSPLHF.

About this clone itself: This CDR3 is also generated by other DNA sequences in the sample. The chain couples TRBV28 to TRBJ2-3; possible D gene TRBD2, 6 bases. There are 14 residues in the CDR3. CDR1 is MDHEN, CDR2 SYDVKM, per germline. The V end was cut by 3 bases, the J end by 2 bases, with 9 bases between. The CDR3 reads CASSFAGSTDTQYF. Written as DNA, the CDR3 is TGTGCCAGCAGTTTTGCGGGGTCCACAGATACGCAGTATTTT.

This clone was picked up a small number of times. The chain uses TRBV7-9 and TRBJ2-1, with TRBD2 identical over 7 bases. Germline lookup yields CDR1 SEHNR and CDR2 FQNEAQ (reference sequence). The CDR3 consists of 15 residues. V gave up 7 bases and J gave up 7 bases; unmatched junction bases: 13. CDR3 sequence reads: CASNAAEAGYNEQFF. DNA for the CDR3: TGTGCCAGCAACGCCGCAGAAGCGGGATATAATGAGCAGTTCTTC.

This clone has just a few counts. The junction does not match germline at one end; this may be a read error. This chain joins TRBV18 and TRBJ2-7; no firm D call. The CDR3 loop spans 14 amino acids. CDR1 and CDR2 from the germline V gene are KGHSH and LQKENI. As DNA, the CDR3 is TGTGCCAGCTCATCCGTCCTAGGCTCCGACGAGCAGTACTTC. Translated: CASSSVLGSDEQYF.

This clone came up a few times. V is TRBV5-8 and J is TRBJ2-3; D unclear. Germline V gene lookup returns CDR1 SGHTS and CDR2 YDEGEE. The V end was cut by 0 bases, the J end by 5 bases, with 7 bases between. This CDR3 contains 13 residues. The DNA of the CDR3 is TGTGCCAGCAGCTTGGCTTGGGGAGATACGCAGTATTTT. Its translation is CASSLAWGDTQYF. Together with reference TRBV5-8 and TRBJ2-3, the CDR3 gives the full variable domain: EAGVTQSPTHLIKTRGQQATLRCSPISGHTSVYWYQQALGLGLQFLLWYDEGEERNRGNFPPRFSGRQFPNYSSELNVNALELEDSALYLCASSLAWGDTQYFGPGTRLTVL.

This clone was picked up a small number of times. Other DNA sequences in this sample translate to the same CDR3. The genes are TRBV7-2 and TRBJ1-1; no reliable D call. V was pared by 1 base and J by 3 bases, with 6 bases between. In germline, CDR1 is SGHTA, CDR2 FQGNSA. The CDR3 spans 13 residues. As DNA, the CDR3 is TGTGCCAGCAGCTTAGGGCTGGACACTGAAGCTTTCTTT. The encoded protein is CASSLGLDTEAFF.